Each of the 9 T cell receptor beta chains below was sequenced from the same sample in a study of glioma-infiltrating T cells after dendritic cell vaccination. The repertoire was sequenced with immunoSEQ multiplex PCR; TCRdb's copy has only in-frame clones and lacks some. Of approximately 84,000 clones in the sample, over 75% are singletons; the top ten hold around 14%. This material consisted of blood, taken before dendritic cell vaccination. These TCRs come from a human donor with glioblastoma.

DNA for the CDR3: TGTGCCAGCAGCCAAGATAGAGGGGGCGCCGGAGCTTTCTTT. This encodes CASSQDRGGAGAFF. The V call is TRBV14, the J call TRBJ1-1; 7 positions match TRBD1. J was trimmed by 10 bases and V by 0 bases; bases with no gene match: 8. Germline assignment: CDR1 SGHDN and CDR2 FVKESK. The CDR3 has 14 amino acids.

Worth noting for this clone: Distinct nucleotide sequences in the sample also encode this CDR3. The V call is TRBV5-1, the J call TRBJ2-5; D gene unclear. Germline CDR1 is SGHRS and CDR2 is YFSETQ. V gave up 4 bases and J gave up 4 bases, with 11 bases separating them. This CDR3 is built from 13 residues. The CDR3 coding sequence is TGCGCCAGCAGCCTTGGGCTCTCAGAGACCCAGTACTTC. The encoded protein is CASSLGLSETQYF. The entire variable domain, with the rest obtained from reference TRBV5-1 and TRBJ2-5, is as follows: KAGVTQTPRYLIKTRGQQVTLSCSPISGHRSVSWYQQTPGQGLQFLFEYFSETQRNKGNFPGRFSGRQFSNSRSEMNVSTLELGDSALYLCASSLGLSETQYFGPGTRLLVL.

The chain employs TRBV7-8 and TRBJ1-2; no firm D call. V was pared by 4 bases and J by 8 bases, with 17 bases between. In germline, CDR1 is SGHVS, CDR2 FQNEAQ. The CDR3 sequence is 14 residues long. The CDR3 loop is CASSSPDGFGGYTF. CDR3 bases: TGTGCCAGCAGCTCTCCTGACGGGTTCGGGGGCTACACCTTC.

The chain employs TRBV18 and TRBJ2-1, with TRBD1 matching 7 bases. Germline V gene data show CDR1 as KGHSH and CDR2 as LQKENI. CDR3 length: 15 amino acids. Germline trimming cut 3 bases from V and 2 bases from J; bases unmatched to any gene: 4. CDR3 DNA sequence: TGTGCCAGCTCACCCGCAACAGGGGCCTACAATGAGCAGTTCTTC. This sequence encodes CASSPATGAYNEQFF.

This sequence joins TRBV6-1 and TRBJ2-1, with TRBD1 matching 9 bases. Germline V lookup: CDR1 MNHNS, CDR2 SASEGT. The CDR3 has 16 residues. With V trimmed by 2 bases and J by 3 bases, 5 bases remained unmatched. The CDR3 DNA follows: TGTGCCAGCAGTGAAATGAGGACAGGGGTCTACAATGAGCAGTTCTTC. Protein: CASSEMRTGVYNEQFF.

This rearrangement joins TRBV7-8 to TRBJ1-2; no clear D gene. Deletions cut 1 base from V and 0 bases from J, with 9 bases between. Germline lookup yields CDR1 SGHVS and CDR2 FQNEAQ. CDR3 length: 15 amino acids. CDR3 nucleotides: TGTGCCAGCAGCTTAGTGGCGGGGACTAACTATGGCTACACCTTC. Protein sequence: CASSLVAGTNYGYTF.

The rearrangement joins TRBV28 to TRBJ2-7, with 7 bases that match TRBD2. Germline trimming cut 7 bases from V and 4 bases from J; bases unmatched to any gene: 16. The CDR3 spans 16 residues. The germline gives CDR1 MDHEN, CDR2 SYDVKM. The CDR3 here is CASTSSGGPTTYEQYF. Written as DNA, the CDR3 is TGTGCCAGCACCTCTAGCGGCGGCCCCACTACGTACGAGCAGTACTTC.

The CDR3 DNA sequence: TGCGCCAGCAGCCAAGAATTAGGGGGGAACACTGAAGCTTTCTTT. Translated: CASSQELGGNTEAFF. This sequence joins TRBV4-1 and TRBJ1-1; D possibly corresponds to TRBD1 (6 bases). The germline V and J ends were trimmed by 0 bases and 1 base, with 9 bases remaining between them. Germline values: CDR1 MGHRA, CDR2 YSYEKL. The CDR3 sequence is 15 residues long.

This clone appeared once. In DNA form, the CDR3 reads TGTGCCAGCAGCTGGGACAGAACTAATCAGCCCCAGCATTTT. Translation gives CASSWDRTNQPQHF. This chain connects TRBV5-5 to TRBJ1-5; 7 bases fit TRBD1. Germline V lookup: CDR1 SGHKS, CDR2 YYEKEE (reference sequence). Germline trimming cut 3 bases from V and 4 bases from J; bases unmatched to any gene: 4. This CDR3 has 14 residues.